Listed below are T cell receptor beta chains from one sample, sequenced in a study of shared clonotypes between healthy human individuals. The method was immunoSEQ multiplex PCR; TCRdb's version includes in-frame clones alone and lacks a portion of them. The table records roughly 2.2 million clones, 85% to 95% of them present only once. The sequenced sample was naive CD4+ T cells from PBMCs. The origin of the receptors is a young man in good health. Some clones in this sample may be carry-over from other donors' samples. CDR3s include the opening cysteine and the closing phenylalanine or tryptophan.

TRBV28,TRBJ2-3,CASSSFSFGGSDTQYF
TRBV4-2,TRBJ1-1,CASSQSGDTEAFF
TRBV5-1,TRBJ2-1,CASSLGLAAVNEQFF
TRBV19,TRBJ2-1,CARKWREIKDEQFF
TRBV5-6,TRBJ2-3,CASSLLNTQYF
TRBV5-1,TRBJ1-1,CASSLVAGNTEAFF
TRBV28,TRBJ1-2,CASGAANYGYTF
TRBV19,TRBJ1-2,CASRPGQGAYGYTF
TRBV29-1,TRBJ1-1,CSVALMNTEAFF
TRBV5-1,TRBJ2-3,CASSLGGLAGGSNTDTQYF
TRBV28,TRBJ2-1,CASSSAPVSYNEQFF
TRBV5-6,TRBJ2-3,CASSFPGTSAYVTQYF
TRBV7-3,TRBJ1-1,CASSQDRGAEAFF
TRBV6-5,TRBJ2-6,CATQFSRAGANVLTF
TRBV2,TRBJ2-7,CASSSERETEQYF
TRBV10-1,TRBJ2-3,CASSESGRRASGSTDTQYF
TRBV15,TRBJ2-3,CATSSLGIPGDTQYF
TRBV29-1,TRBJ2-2,CSALGTGVGQNTGELFF
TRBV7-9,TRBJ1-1,CASSSLMNTEAFF
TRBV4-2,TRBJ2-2,CASSHGLAGITGELFF
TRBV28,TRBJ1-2,CASSSSGTGYGYTF
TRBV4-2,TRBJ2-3,CASSQVGDTQYF
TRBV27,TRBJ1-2,CASSWRGDYGYTF
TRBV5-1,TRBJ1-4,CASSLGTGGREKLFF
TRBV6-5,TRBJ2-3,CASSTAPVATQYF
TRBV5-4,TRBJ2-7,CASSLGGGKYEQYF
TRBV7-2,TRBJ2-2,CASSLLPQGRLNTGELFF
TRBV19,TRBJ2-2,CASSISFTGELFF
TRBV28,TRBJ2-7,CASSLWDLGYEQYF
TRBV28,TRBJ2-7,CASSYGLRGPYEQYF
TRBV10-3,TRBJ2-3,CAIRLAGTDTQYF
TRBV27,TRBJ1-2,CASSLSRPVRGGYTF
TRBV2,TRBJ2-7,CASSKGSSYEQYF
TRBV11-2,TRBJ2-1,CASSNRTSGKTYNEQFF
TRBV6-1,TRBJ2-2,CASSTQEIRAGELFF
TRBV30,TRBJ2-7,CAWGAGTGRSYEQYF
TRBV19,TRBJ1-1,CASAQGGDTEAFF
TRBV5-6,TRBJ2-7,CASSPGRGAYEQYF
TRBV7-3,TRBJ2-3,CASSPIASSSTDTQYF
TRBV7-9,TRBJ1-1,CASSFSGGRDPEAFF
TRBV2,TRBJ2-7,CARRQPDSYEQYF
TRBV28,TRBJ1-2,CASSLFGGPVRGYTF
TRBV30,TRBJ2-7,CAWSRGRGGSYAYEQYF
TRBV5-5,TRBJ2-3,CASSLREDTQYF
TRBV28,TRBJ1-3,CASTLRWQGTGNTIYF
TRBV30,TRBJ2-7,CAWSRVGVYEQYF
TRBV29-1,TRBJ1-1,CSVDSAGNEAFF
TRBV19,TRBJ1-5,CASNSRGENQPQHF
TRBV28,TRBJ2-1,CASSTPDYNEQFF
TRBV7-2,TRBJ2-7,CASSPQSSGIAYEQYF
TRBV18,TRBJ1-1,CASSPPGRGGTEAFF
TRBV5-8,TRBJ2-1,CASSRGFGVSSYNEQFF
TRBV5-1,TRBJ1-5,CASSSDGNQPQHF
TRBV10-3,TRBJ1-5,CAISEVGGAQPQHF
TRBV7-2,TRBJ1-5,CASSLWGDSNQPQHF
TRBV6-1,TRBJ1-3,CASIFQGSGNTIYF
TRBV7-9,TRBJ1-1,CATPTNTEAFF
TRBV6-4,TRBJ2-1,CATREGTSSLDEQFF
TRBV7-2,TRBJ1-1,CASSFSGGRLAFF